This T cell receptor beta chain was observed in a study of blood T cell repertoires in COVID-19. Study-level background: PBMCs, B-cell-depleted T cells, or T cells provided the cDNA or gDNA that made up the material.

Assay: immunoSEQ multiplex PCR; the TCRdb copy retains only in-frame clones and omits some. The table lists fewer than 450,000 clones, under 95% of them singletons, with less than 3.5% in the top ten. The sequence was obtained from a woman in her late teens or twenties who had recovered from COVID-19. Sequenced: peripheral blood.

The DNA of the CDR3 is TGTGCCACCAGTGATCTAGCGGGGATCTACAATGAGCAGTTCTTC. Its translation is CATSDLAGIYNEQFF. This rearrangement joins TRBV24-1 to TRBJ2-1; TRBD2 agrees at 9 bases. The CDR3 sequence is 15 residues long. Germline CDR1 reads KGHDR; CDR2 reads SFDVKD. V shed 3 bases and J 3 bases; nucleotides not matched to a gene: 2.